A selection of T cell receptor beta chains follows, all from one sample in a study of human T cells and chemical hapten exposure. Via MiXCR, TCRdb re-called the RACE reads, giving one row per CDR3 protein. The table shows over 100,000 distinct CDR3 sequences, with around 11% occurring only once. This specimen was whole blood, taken in connection with sensitization to the hapten diphenylcyclopropenone (DPC). The receptors originated from a woman aged 45-59 years with alopecia areata. Some clones in this sample may be carry-over from other donors' samples. Each CDR3 is given with its conserved first and last residue. The order of the fields is V gene, J gene, CDR3 protein.

>TRBV7-8|TRBJ2-5
CASSLAALAGVRGETQYF
>TRBV5-6|TRBJ2-6
CASSLWPGANVLTF
>TRBV5-1|TRBJ1-1
CASRADSNTEAFF
>TRBV7-9|TRBJ1-4
CASSLREPREKLFF
>TRBV14|TRBJ2-1
CASSQEWNEQFF
>TRBV11-1|TRBJ1-1
CASSWQGTEAFF
>TRBV6-5|TRBJ1-4
CASSYSLRSTNEKLFF
>TRBV12-3/TRBV12-4|TRBJ2-7
CASSFGQGGYERYF
>TRBV9|TRBJ2-1
CASSVGGGGANEKFF
>TRBV7-9|TRBJ2-7
CASSGTLAGPPYEQYF
>TRBV6-1|TRBJ1-5
CASTWRINQPQHF
>TRBV7-2|TRBJ2-3
CASSLGYVDTQYF
>TRBV6-5|TRBJ1-1
CASSPPWGITEAFF
>TRBV20-1|TRBJ1-5
CSARSTTSNQPQHF
>TRBV7-2|TRBJ2-7
CASSLVGTSGAEQYF
>TRBV12-3/TRBV12-4|TRBJ2-4
CASSLGGHIQYF
>TRBV7-2|TRBJ1-1
CASSLDRGRKAFF
>TRBV11-2|TRBJ2-3
CASSLFLLTDTQYF
>TRBV28|TRBJ1-3
CASSFRGMTGNTIYF
>TRBV3-1|TRBJ1-2
CASSQDSGGRGYTF
>TRBV7-9|TRBJ2-7
CASSLAWQDSSYEQYF
>TRBV11-2|TRBJ2-7
CASSPFPEQYF
>TRBV29-1|TRBJ2-2
CSVEDTGIPLYRLSDTSNTGELFF
>TRBV12-3/TRBV12-4|TRBJ1-4
CASRGRANEKLFF
>TRBV6-6|TRBJ2-5
CASSPGTSGGQETQYF
>TRBV11-2|TRBJ2-7
CASSLGLGEQYF
>TRBV20-1|TRBJ1-5
CSARDSSDSNQPQHF
>TRBV29-1|TRBJ1-4
CSAQTGTNEKLFF
>TRBV10-2|TRBJ1-5
CASSDSGRGKLGQPQHF
>TRBV20-1|TRBJ2-7
CSARVSPYEQYF
>TRBV29-1|TRBJ2-5
CSVAGQGSSETQYF
>TRBV30|TRBJ2-7
CAWSVRDGHTPYEQYF
>TRBV6-2/TRBV6-3|TRBJ1-6
CASSKRIRGFDSPLHF
>TRBV20-1|TRBJ2-5
CSAAFNGLPFETETQYF
>TRBV28|TRBJ2-1
CATDGTFEQFF
>TRBV9|TRBJ2-7
CASSVDGRYYEQYF
>TRBV9|TRBJ1-2
CASSVDSLRGGNYGYTF
>TRBV4-1|TRBJ1-2
CASSHLTGGSNGYTF
>TRBV7-2|TRBJ2-3
CASSPSGTGDTQYF
>TRBV7-2|TRBJ2-3
CASSLGSGWSTDTQYF
>TRBV20-1|TRBJ2-3
CSARGDSGSTDTQYF
>TRBV5-1|TRBJ1-1
CASSSDRSEAFF
>TRBV5-1|TRBJ2-7
CASSVTATSYEQYF
>TRBV9|TRBJ2-7
CASSDTHGTDSYEQYF
>TRBV2|TRBJ2-4
CASSDSHAAQNIQYF
>TRBV6-5|TRBJ2-5
CASQGTQETQYF
>TRBV6-2/TRBV6-3|TRBJ2-6
CASSYSRRGSGANVLTF
>TRBV6-5|TRBJ1-5
CASSNFGNQPQHF
>TRBV5-1|TRBJ2-5
CARGSLGTGGRETQYF
>TRBV7-9|TRBJ2-3
CASSEAGDTQYF